The source of this T cell receptor (beta chain) is a study of shared clonotypes between healthy human individuals. The authors ran the assay at deep level. Sequencing was performed with immunoSEQ multiplex PCR; in TCRdb, only in-frame clones are kept and a portion is missing. The sample has around 2,000,000 clones; approximately 95% are singletons. Overall study results and limits: Estimated clonotype richness was generally higher in naive than memory subsets. Clonotypes shared by all four sorted-subset donors had higher generation probabilities than non-shared clonotypes.

A remark on this clone: Its target is unknown.

The ends lost 6 bases at V and 1 base at J; junction bases unmatched: 6. Germline V gene lookup returns CDR1 MNHEY and CDR2 SMNVEV (reference sequence). The CDR3 length is 15 residues. It was CD45RO-negative cells, positively selected for CCR7, that made up naive CD8 cells, with terminally differentiated effector memory CD45RA+ cells excluded. This chain links TRBV27 with TRBJ2-7, with 10 nucleotides matching TRBD2. This clonotype originated in a man between 18 and 29 years old in good health. Material for sequencing was naive CD8+ T cells sorted from blood. In DNA, the CDR3 is TGTGCCAGCAGGTACAAAGCGGGGGGGTCCTACGAGCAGTACTTC. Translated, it gives CASRYKAGGSYEQYF.